Listed below are T cell receptor beta chains from one sample, sequenced in a study of early T cells in non-severe SARS-CoV-2 infection. TCRdb independently ran MiXCR on the 5' RACE reads; one entry per CDR3 protein. The data show approximately 71,000 distinct CDR3 sequences, about 12% seen once. The material sequenced was whole blood. These receptors originate from an adult who was a healthcare worker with PCR-confirmed SARS-CoV-2 infection or an uninfected control (not recorded which). Each CDR3 is given without its conserved first and last residue.

V gene	J gene	CDR3 protein
TRBV20-1	TRBJ1-5	SARKGGASGNQPQH
TRBV5-1	TRBJ2-1	ASSFASGPAGEQF
TRBV7-6	TRBJ1-1	ASRGTGNTEAF
TRBV7-3	TRBJ2-5	ASGRGPRETQY
TRBV5-1	TRBJ2-7	ASSLDGSDEQY
TRBV4-2	TRBJ2-7	ASSQERITYEQY
TRBV7-2	TRBJ2-5	ASSSPGLARRQETQY
TRBV7-7	TRBJ2-2	ASRQTGNTGELF
TRBV5-1	TRBJ2-1	ASSQIGTLRYNEQF
TRBV7-8	TRBJ2-7	ASSLARGQGASAGEY
TRBV20-1	TRBJ2-7	SARDVRVGYEQY
TRBV3-1	TRBJ2-1	ASSQVTSAYNEQF
TRBV20-1	TRBJ2-5	SASGTGEFQETQY
TRBV10-3	TRBJ2-7	AIRRQEASYEQY
TRBV7-8	TRBJ1-2	ASSSQGTGGVGYT
TRBV29-1	TRBJ1-3	SVGAGTGTSKY
TRBV7-6	TRBJ2-7	ASSRGQGTYEQY
TRBV20-1	TRBJ2-1	SARGGTRRDEQF
TRBV4-1	TRBJ1-2	ASSQGPADYGYT
TRBV20-1	TRBJ2-3	SARGRRDTQY
TRBV21-1	TRBJ2-1	ASSNGGAGNEQF
TRBV20-1	TRBJ2-3	SAREAGGLTSGDTQY
TRBV10-3	TRBJ2-3	AISEDRGADTQY
TRBV7-8	TRBJ2-5	ASSRPGVWETQY
TRBV5-1	TRBJ2-1	ASSSGVVTYNEQF
TRBV11-3	TRBJ1-1	ASSLQGLAEAF
TRBV5-6	TRBJ2-3	ASSLRGLTDTQY
TRBV5-8	TRBJ2-1	ASSFSGRDEQF
TRBV9	TRBJ2-7	ASSTRTGAATYEQY
TRBV2	TRBJ1-2	ASSAYGYT
TRBV5-1	TRBJ2-5	ASNLVQGLETQY
TRBV5-5	TRBJ2-3	ASSSSTDTQY
TRBV3-1	TRBJ2-3	ASSQNGGRLITSTDTQY
TRBV2	TRBJ2-7	ASRDRQPSYEQY
TRBV12-3/TRBV12-4	TRBJ2-5	ASTQQCQY
TRBV5-1	TRBJ2-1	ASSLSPINEQF
TRBV3-1	TRBJ1-3	ASSRQVHSGNTIY
TRBV7-2	TRBJ2-5	ASSLGTNVQETQY
TRBV11-2	TRBJ1-1	ASSSSDGQNTEAF
TRBV5-5	TRBJ2-1	ASSLVTSGGTYNEQF
TRBV2	TRBJ1-1	ASSSTGNTEAF
TRBV7-7	TRBJ2-2	ASRLAGAGELF
TRBV20-1	TRBJ2-7	SAPGGGLTEQY
TRBV2	TRBJ2-1	ASSDRDLEQF
TRBV21-1	TRBJ1-1	ATLRDTGPEAF
TRBV7-2	TRBJ2-4	ASSRDRGSNIQY